The source of this T cell receptor beta chain is a study of cytomegalovirus exposure and HLA in healthy donors. Study-level background: A prior study identified just under 120 million unique TCR beta sequences from about 179 million T cells. Across 350 to 500 genotyped donors, just over 80% landed in the Caucasian-associated ancestry cluster. Early released data had 65 million to 100 million unique TCRs, all coming from HLA-typed donors. Overall study findings and caveats: By HLA locus, TCR association rates varied in a later analysis, with DRB1 showing the most and HLA-C the fewest.

PCR employed 60 Vbeta and 13 Jbeta primers. Clones were sequenced by immunoSEQ multiplex PCR, and TCRdb holds only the in-frame ones, with some missing. Here the sample spans some 140,000 clones, around 80% being singletons. Concerning this clone itself: Its specificity is unknown.

The V segment lost 1 base and the J segment 0 bases; nucleotides outside the gene matches: 0. Germline CDR1 reads LGHNA; CDR2 reads YSLEER. The CDR3 extends over 17 amino acids. This TCR derives from a woman aged 45-60 years in good health and CMV-seropositive. V is TRBV4-3 and J is TRBJ2-3; 14 bases align to TRBD2. Input material: PBMCs. The CDR3 nucleotides read TGCGCCAGCAGCCAAGGACTAGCGGGGGGGAGCACAGATACGCAGTATTTT. Translated, it gives CASSQGLAGGSTDTQYF.